This T cell receptor beta chain came from a study of T cells after yellow fever vaccination. The CDR3 has 16 amino acids. With V trimmed by 4 bases and J by 5 bases, 7 bases remained unmatched. Germline V gene lookup returns CDR1 KGHDR and CDR2 SFDVKD. TCRdb fed the 5' RACE reads into MiXCR, producing one record per CDR3 protein. This sample carries around 300,000 distinct CDR3 sequences, over 4% of them seen once, and the ten largest clones take 20% to 25%. The sample holds many counts of this clonotype. Its cognate antigen is unknown. Findings and caveats of the study: Contamination of FACS-sorted repertoires by abundant clonotypes from the bulk population could occur.

This sample comprised PBMCs, obtained 5 days after the yellow fever booster vaccination. The chain is built from TRBV24-1 and TRBJ2-3; TRBD1 agrees at 11 bases. The receptor comes from a man between 18 and 29 years old who received the YFV17D yellow fever vaccine. The CDR3 reads CATSDPRDRGGDTQYF. The CDR3 bases are TGTGCCACCAGTGACCCTAGGGACAGGGGGGGAGATACGCAGTATTTT.